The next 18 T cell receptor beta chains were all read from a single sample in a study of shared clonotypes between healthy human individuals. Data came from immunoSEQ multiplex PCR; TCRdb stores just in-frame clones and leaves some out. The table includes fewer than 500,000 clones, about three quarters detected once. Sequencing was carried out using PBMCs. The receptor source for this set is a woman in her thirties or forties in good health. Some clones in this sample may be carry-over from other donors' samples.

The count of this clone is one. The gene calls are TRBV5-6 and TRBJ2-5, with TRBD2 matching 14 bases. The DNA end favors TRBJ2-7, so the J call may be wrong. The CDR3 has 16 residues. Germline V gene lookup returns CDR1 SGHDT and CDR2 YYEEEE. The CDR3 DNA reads TGTGCCAGCACCAATATGGGACTAGCGGGAGCAAACGAGCAGTACTTC. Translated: CASTNMGLAGANEQYF.

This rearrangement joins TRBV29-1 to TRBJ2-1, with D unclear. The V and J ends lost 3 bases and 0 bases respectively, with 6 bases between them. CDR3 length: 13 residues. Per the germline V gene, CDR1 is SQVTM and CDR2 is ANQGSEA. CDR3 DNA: TGCAGCGTTGACCGTAGCTCCTACAATGAGCAGTTCTTC. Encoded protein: CSVDRSSYNEQFF.

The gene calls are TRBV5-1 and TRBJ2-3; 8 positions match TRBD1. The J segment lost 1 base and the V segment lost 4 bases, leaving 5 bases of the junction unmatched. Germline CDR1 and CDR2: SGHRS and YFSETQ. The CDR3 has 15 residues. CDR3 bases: TGCGCCAGCAGCCAAGGACAGGGAGGCACAGATACGCAGTATTTT. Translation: CASSQGQGGTDTQYF.

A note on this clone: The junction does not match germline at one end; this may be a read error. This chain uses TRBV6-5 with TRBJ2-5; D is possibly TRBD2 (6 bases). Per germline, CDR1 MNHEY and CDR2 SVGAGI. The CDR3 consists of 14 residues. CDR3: CASMGGASREAQYF. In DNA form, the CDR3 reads TGTGCCAGCATGGGCGGGGCCTCAAGAGAGGCCCAGTACTTC.

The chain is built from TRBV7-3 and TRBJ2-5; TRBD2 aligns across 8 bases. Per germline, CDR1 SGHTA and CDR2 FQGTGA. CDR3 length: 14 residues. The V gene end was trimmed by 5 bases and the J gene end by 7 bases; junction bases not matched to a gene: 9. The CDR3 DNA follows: TGTGCCAGCAGCCCTTCGGGGGGGGACGGGACCCAGTACTTC. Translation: CASSPSGGDGTQYF. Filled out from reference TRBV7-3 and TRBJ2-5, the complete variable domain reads GAGVSQTPSNKVTEKGKYVELRCDPISGHTALYWYRQSLGQGPEFLIYFQGTGAADDSGLPNDRFFAVRPEGSVSTLKIQRTERGDSAVYLCASSPSGGDGTQYFGPGTRLLVL.

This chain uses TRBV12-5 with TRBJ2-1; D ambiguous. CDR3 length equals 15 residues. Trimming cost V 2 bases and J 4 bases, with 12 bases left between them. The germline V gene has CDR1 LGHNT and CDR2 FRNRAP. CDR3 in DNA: TGTGCTAGTGGTTTGAAATCCCCAATATACAATGAGCAGTTCTTC. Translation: CASGLKSPIYNEQFF.

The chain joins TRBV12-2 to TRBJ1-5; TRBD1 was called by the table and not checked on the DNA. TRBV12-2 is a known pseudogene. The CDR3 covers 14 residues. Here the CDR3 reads CASRPDRAYQPQHF. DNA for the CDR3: TGTGCAAGTCGCCCGGACAGGGCATACCAGCCCCAGCATTTT.

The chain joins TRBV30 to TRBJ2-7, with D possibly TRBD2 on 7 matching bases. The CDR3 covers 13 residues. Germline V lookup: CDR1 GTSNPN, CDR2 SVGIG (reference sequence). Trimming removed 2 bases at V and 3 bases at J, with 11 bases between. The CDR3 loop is CAWSFRGGYEQYF. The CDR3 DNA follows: TGTGCCTGGAGTTTTAGGGGGGGCTACGAGCAGTACTTC. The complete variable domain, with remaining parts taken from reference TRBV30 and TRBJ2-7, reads SQTIHQWPATLVQPVGSPLSLECTVEGTSNPNLYWYRQAAGRGLQLLFYSVGIGQISSEVPQNLSASRPQDRQFILSSKKLLLSDSGFYLCAWSFRGGYEQYFGPGTRLTVT.

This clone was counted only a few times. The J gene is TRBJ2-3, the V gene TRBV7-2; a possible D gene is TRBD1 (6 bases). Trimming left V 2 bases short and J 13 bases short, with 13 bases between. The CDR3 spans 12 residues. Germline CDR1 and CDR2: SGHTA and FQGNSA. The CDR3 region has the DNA TGTGCCAGCAGCTTAACGCCAGGGGCCAAGTATTTT. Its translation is CASSLTPGAKYF. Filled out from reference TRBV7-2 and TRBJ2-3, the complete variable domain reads GAGVSQSPSNKVTEKGKDVELRCDPISGHTALYWYRQSLGQGLEFLIYFQGNSAPDKSGLPSDRFSAERTGGSVSTLTIQRTQQEDSAVYLCASSLTPGAKYFGPGTRLTVL.

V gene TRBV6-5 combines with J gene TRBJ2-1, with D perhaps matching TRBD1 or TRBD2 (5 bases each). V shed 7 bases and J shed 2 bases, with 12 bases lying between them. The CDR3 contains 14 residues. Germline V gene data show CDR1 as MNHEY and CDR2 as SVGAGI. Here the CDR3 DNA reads TGTGCCAGCAATGGGGGAGTAACCTACAATGAGCAGTTCTTC. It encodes CASNGGVTYNEQFF.

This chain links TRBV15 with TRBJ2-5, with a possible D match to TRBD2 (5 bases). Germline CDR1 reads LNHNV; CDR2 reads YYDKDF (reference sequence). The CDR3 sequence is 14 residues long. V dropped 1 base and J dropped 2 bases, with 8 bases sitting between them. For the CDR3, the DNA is TGTGCCACCAGCAGAGGGACTCTTCAAGAGACCCAGTACTTC. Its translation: CATSRGTLQETQYF.

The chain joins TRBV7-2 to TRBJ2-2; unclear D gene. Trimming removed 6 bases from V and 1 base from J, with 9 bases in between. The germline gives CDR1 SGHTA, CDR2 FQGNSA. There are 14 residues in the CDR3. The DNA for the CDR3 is TGTGCCAGCAGGCCGTACAGGAACACCGGGGAGCTGTTTTTT. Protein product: CASRPYRNTGELFF.

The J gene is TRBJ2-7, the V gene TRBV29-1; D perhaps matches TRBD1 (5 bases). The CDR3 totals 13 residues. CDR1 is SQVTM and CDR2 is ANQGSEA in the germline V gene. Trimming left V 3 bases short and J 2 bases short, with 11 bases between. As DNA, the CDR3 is TGCAGCGTTGAGACCAGGGAAACCTACGAGCAGTACTTC. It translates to CSVETRETYEQYF.

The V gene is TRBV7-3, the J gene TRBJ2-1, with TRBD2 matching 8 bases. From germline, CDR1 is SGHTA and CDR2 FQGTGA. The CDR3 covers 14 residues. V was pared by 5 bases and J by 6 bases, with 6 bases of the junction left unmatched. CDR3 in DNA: TGTGCCAGCAGCCGGGGACTAGAGGGCAATGAGCAGTTCTTC. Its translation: CASSRGLEGNEQFF.

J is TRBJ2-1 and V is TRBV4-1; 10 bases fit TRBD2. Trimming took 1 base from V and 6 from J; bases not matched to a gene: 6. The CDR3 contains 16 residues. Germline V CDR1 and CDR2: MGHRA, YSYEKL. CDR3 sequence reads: CASSQGRASGSNEQFF. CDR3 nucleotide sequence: TGCGCCAGCAGCCAAGGCCGGGCTAGCGGGAGCAATGAGCAGTTCTTC.

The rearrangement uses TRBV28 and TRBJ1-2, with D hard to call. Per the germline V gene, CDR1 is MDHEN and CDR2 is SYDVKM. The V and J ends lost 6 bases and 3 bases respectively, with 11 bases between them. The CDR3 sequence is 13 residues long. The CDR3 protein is CASRVNADYGYTF. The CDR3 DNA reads TGTGCCAGCAGGGTTAATGCTGACTATGGCTACACCTTC.

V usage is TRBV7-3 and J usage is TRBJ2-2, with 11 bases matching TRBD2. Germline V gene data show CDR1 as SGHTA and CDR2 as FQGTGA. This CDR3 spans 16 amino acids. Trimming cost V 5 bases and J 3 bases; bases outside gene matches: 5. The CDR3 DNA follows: TGTGCCAGCAGCGAAACTAGCGGGAGAGACACCGGGGAGCTGTTTTTT. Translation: CASSETSGRDTGELFF. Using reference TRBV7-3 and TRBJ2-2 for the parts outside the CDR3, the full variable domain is GAGVSQTPSNKVTEKGKYVELRCDPISGHTALYWYRQSLGQGPEFLIYFQGTGAADDSGLPNDRFFAVRPEGSVSTLKIQRTERGDSAVYLCASSETSGRDTGELFFGEGSRLTVL.

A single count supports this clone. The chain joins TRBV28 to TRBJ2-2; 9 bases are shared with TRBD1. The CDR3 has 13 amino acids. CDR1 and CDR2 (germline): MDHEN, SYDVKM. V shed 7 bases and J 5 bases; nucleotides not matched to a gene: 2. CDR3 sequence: CASKTGGTGELFF. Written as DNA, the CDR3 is TGTGCCAGCAAGACAGGGGGGACCGGGGAGCTGTTTTTT.